Sequencing of this T cell receptor (beta chain) was carried out in a study of T cell responses to AZD1222 COVID-19 vaccine. The overall study: Second-dose schedules of about 4 or about 12 weeks were combined.

The V gene's germline CDR1 is SGDLS and CDR2 YYNGEE. V was cut by 0 bases and J by 3 bases, with 10 bases left in between. CDR3 length: 14 amino acids. Profiling relied on immunoSEQ multiplex PCR, and the TCRdb table lists in-frame clones only, not all of them. The sample lists about 73,000 clones; 88% were seen once. The chain links TRBV9 to TRBJ2-7; D is unclear. The sample in question was peripheral blood, obtained on day 0 of AZD1222 vaccination. The receptor comes from an adult in good health. In DNA form, the CDR3 reads TGTGCCAGCAGCGTAGGGTCCGACAACTACGAGCAGTACTTC. Protein product: CASSVGSDNYEQYF.